This record concerns one T cell receptor beta chain sequence. Its antigen remains unidentified. The table came from immunoSEQ multiplex PCR; TCRdb's copy has only in-frame clones and leaves some out. This sample carries approximately 2.5 million clones, about 92% of them seen once, and the ten largest clones take 0.13% to 0.15%. Per germline, CDR1 WNHNN and CDR2 SYGVQD (reference sequence). The CDR3 totals 16 residues. Unmatched junction bases numbered 1, after V lost 4 bases and J lost 0 bases. These data come from a study of shared clonotypes between healthy human individuals. In the study overall: Plates per donor: three CD4 naive, three CD4 memory, two CD8 naive, one CD8 memory. Study-wide findings and caveats: Unshared clonotypes carried lower generation probabilities than those common to all four donors. Donor clonotype sharing was expected to depend on sequencing depth.

Input material: naive CD4+ T cells sorted from blood. Subset noted: CD45RA+ positively selected. The receptor's source is a man in his late teens or twenties in good health. The chain joins TRBV10-1 to TRBJ2-1; 12 bases line up with TRBD2. Written as DNA, the CDR3 is TGCGCCAGCAGTGCACTAGCGGGGGGCTCCTACAATGAGCAGTTCTTC. The encoded protein is CASSALAGGSYNEQFF.